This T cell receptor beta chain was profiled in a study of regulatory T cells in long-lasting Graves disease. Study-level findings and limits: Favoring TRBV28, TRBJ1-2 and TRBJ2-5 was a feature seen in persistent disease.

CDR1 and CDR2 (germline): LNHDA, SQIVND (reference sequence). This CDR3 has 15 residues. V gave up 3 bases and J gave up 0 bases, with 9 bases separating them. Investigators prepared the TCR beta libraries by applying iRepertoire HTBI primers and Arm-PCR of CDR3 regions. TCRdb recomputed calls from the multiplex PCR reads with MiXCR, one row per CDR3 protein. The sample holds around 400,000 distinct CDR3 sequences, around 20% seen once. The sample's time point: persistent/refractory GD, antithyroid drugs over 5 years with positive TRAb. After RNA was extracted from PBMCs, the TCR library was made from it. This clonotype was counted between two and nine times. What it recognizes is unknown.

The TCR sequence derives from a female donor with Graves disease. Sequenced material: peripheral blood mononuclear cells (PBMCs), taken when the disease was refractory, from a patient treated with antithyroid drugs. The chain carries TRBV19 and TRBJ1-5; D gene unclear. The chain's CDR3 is CASSIGRYSNQPQHF. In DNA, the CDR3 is TGTGCCAGTAGTATTGGGCGGTATAGCAATCAGCCCCAGCATTTT. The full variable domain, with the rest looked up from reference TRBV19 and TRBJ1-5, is DGGITQSPKYLFRKEGQNVTLSCEQNLNHDAMYWYRQDPGQGLRLIYYSQIVNDFQKGDIAEGYSVSREKKESFPLTVTSAQKNPTAFYLCASSIGRYSNQPQHFGDGTRLSIL.